This TCR beta chain was profiled in a study of EBV T-cell therapy then PD-1 blockade in nasopharyngeal carcinoma. This CDR3 has 14 residues. The V end lost 7 bases, the J end lost 2 bases, and 15 bases lay between the germline ends. Germline V lookup: CDR1 SNHLY, CDR2 FYNNEI. In the case of this clone: Its antigen is not identified.

Assay: immunoSEQ multiplex PCR; the TCRdb copy retains only in-frame clones and omits some. The table lists under 20,000 clones, 80% to 85% of them singletons. As for treatment: AdE1-LMPpoly-expanded autologous EBV-specific T-cell therapy followed by anti-PD-1 nivolumab. The chain is built from TRBV2 and TRBJ2-7, with D possibly being TRBD1 or TRBD2 (5 bases each). The TCR was taken from a man aged 35 to 55 with nasopharyngeal carcinoma. Specimen: CD8+ T cells from blood, collected at roughly day 32 from a patient whose treatment included autologous EBV-specific T cells and nivolumab. DNA of the CDR3: TGTGCCAGCACCAACCGGGACGTCCCCTACGAGCAGTACTTC. Protein: CASTNRDVPYEQYF.